A single sample is the source of the 9 T cell receptor beta chains below, sequenced in a study of identifying expanded T cells in peripheral blood. Profiling relied on immunoSEQ multiplex PCR, and the TCRdb table lists in-frame clones only, not all of them. This table has about 100,000 clones, 80% to 90% appearing once. Specimen: blood. The receptors derive from a person between 18 and 69 years old in good health.

The chain is built from TRBV9 and TRBJ2-1; tentatively, D is TRBD2 (5 bases). The CDR3 totals 16 residues. Trimming cost V 1 base and J 3 bases, with 14 bases left between them. The germline V gene encodes CDR1 SGDLS and CDR2 YYNGEE. Here the CDR3 reads CASSVFEDSIYNEQFF. Here the CDR3 DNA reads TGTGCCAGCAGCGTATTCGAGGACTCGATCTACAATGAGCAGTTCTTC.

The CDR3 loop reads CASSGGTPGNEKLFF. The CDR3 DNA reads as TGCGCCAGCAGTGGGGGGACACCGGGTAATGAAAAACTGTTTTTT. The genes are TRBV10-1 and TRBJ1-4; D is perhaps TRBD1 (6 bases). The CDR3 is 15 amino acids. The germline V gene encodes CDR1 WNHNN and CDR2 SYGVQD (reference sequence). V was pared by 4 bases and J by 4 bases, with 13 bases between.

The chain is built from TRBV27 and TRBJ1-4; D ambiguous. CDR1 is MNHEY and CDR2 is SMNVEV in the germline V gene (reference sequence). This CDR3 is 11 amino acids long. Trimming stripped 8 bases from V and 4 bases from J, with 5 bases between. The CDR3 sequence is CASLGNEKLFF. Here the CDR3 DNA reads TGTGCCAGCCTGGGTAATGAAAAACTGTTTTTT.

The chain carries TRBV7-3 and TRBJ1-2, with D uncertain. V was cut by 1 base and J by 8 bases, with 14 bases left in between. CDR1 SGHTA and CDR2 FQGTGA come from the germline V gene. CDR3 size: 14 residues. The CDR3 DNA reads as TGTGCCAGCAGCTTAAGACCGGCCAGTCAGGGCTACACCTTC. Translated: CASSLRPASQGYTF.

The J gene is TRBJ1-1, the V gene TRBV5-1; D is perhaps TRBD1 (5 bases). CDR1 and CDR2 (germline): SGHRS, YFSETQ. V lost 1 base to trimming and J lost 5 bases, with 12 bases between them. The CDR3 contains 14 residues. CDR3 region: CASSLRGDETEAFF. The DNA of the CDR3 is TGCGCCAGCAGCTTGCGGGGGGACGAGACTGAAGCTTTCTTT.

V usage is TRBV5-3 and J usage is TRBJ2-1; the match to TRBD2 covers 9 bases. Being an ORF, TRBV5-3 has a function that is uncertain. V dropped 4 bases and J dropped 5; count of bases not matched to a gene: 10. The CDR3 runs 16 residues. DNA for the CDR3: TGTGCCAGAAGCCCGAGACTAGCGGAGCCAAACAATGAGCAGTTCTTC. Amino acid sequence: CARSPRLAEPNNEQFF.

V usage is TRBV4-3 and J usage is TRBJ1-2; TRBD1 aligns across 7 bases. There are 15 residues in the CDR3. The V gene's germline CDR1 is LGHNA and CDR2 YSLEER. Trimming cost V 7 bases and J 1 base; bases outside gene matches: 9. The CDR3 spells CASKPGTGDNYGYTF. Written as DNA, the CDR3 is TGCGCCAGCAAGCCCGGTACAGGGGATAACTATGGCTACACCTTC.

This clone has just one count. V and J are TRBV2 and TRBJ1-1; 7 bases align to TRBD1. In germline, CDR1 is SNHLY, CDR2 FYNNEI. This CDR3 contains 16 residues. Germline trimming cut 2 bases from V and 4 bases from J; bases unmatched to any gene: 10. Here the CDR3 reads CASSEFGTADITEAFF. For the CDR3, the DNA is TGTGCCAGCAGTGAATTTGGGACAGCGGATATCACTGAAGCTTTCTTT.

The chain is built from TRBV5-4 and TRBJ1-1; D is unclear. The CDR3 is 13 amino acids. The germline CDR1 and CDR2 sequences are SGHNT and YYREEE (reference sequence). Between the trimmed V and J ends, which lost 1 base and 1 base, there was a span of 5 bases. The chain's CDR3 is CASSLQANTEAFF. In DNA, the CDR3 is TGTGCCAGCAGCTTGCAGGCGAACACTGAAGCTTTCTTT.